This entry features one T cell receptor (beta chain) sequence. There is no known antigen for this receptor. Base qualities are not at hand, and no much larger clone is one base apart. The CDR3 measures 14 amino acids from cysteine to phenylalanine. Only the CDR3 region is kept as DNA, spanning 42 bases read in frame from base 1. CDR1 and CDR2 are drawn from the germline V gene: MGHRA, YSYEKL. V trim: 5 bases; J trim: 2 bases; unmatched bases: 5. The immunoSEQ Assay, a bias-controlled multiplex PCR, was used to amplify TCRbeta CDR3 regions from genomic DNA. Processing in the source paper ran as follows. Nucleated cell counts per sample were estimated from amplification of reference gene primers within the assay. To quantify the absolute abundance of each unique TCRbeta CDR3 rearrangement, sequence reads were collapsed and filtered. For each sample, productive Simpson clonality was calculated as the square root of Simpson's diversity index over productive rearrangements. The table was pulled from immuneACCESS by TCRdb, which kept in-frame rearrangements only. Such tables lose some clones; where checked, under half of the loss comes from unresolved V genes, and the rest has no known cause. That table gives V, J and clone size, and the DNA gave D and trimming. The sample table contains about 160,000 clones; only one count was recorded for about 87% of them. The ten largest clonotypes hold 3.9% of the sample.

This specimen belongs to a study of blood T cell repertoires in COVID-19 (dated by TCRdb to the early 2020s). A note on the overall study: Samples from collaborators originated in the United States, Italy and Spain and spanned both the acute and convalescent phases of COVID-19. The material from the prospective study consisted of cDNA or gDNA derived from T cells, B-cell-depleted T cells, or PBMCs. Samples were obtained from the ongoing ImmuneRACE study (first 160 participants) and from over 1,000 subjects provided by 6 global collaborators. The dataset comprised deeply sampled blood TCRbeta repertoires from subjects exposed to, actively infected with, or recovered from COVID-19. Nearly every sample came with metadata listing a de-identified subject ID, COVID-19 status, age in years and sex. Where HLA class I and class II types were available, the types were taken from metadata supplied by the sample provider, not from assay-based typing. The repertoires were released in a freely available public database meant as a resource for research on the immune response to SARS-CoV-2. The paper as a whole reports these results and caveats: The amount of clinical and demographic metadata varied by source and participant and was provided uncurated.

A second Seattle source provided samples from volunteer blood donors who had recovered from COVID-19. The collaborating institutions used their own protocols to collect whole blood in K2EDTA tubes. For TCRbeta analysis, collaborator samples were shipped as frozen whole blood, as isolated PBMCs, or as DNA extracted from either sample type. The specimen was peripheral blood. The TCR originated in a woman in her sixties or seventies who had recovered from COVID-19. Rearrangement joined TRBV4-1 to TRBJ2-7; TRBD1 agrees with 8 junctional bases. The DNA reads as follows: TGCGCCAGCAGCTTAGGGACAGGTACCTACGAGCAGTACTTC. This codes for CASSLGTGTYEQYF.